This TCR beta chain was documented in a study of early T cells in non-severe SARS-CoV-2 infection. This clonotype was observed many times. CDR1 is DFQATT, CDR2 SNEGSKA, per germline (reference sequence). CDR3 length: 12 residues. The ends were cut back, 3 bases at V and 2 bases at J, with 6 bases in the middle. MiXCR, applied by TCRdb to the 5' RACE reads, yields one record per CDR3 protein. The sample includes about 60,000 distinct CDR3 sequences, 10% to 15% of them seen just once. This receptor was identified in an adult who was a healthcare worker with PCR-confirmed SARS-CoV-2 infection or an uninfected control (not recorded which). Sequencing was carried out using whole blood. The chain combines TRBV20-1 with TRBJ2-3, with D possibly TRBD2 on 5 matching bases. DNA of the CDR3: TGCAGTGCTAGCGGGGACACAGATACGCAGTATTTT. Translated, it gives CSASGDTDTQYF.